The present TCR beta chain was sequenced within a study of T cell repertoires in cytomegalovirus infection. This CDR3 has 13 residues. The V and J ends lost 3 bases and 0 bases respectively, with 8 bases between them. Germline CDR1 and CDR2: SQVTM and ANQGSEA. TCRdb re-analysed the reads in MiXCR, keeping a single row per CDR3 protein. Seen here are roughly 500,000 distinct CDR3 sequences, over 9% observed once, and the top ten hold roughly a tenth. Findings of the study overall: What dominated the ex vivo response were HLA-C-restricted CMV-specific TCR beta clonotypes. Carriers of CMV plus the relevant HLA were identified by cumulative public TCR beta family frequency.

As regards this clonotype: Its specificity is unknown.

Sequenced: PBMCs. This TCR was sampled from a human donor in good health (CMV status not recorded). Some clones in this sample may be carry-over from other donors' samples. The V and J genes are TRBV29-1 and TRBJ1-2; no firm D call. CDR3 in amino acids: CSVENRSNYGYTF. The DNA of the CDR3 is TGCAGCGTTGAGAACAGATCTAACTATGGCTACACCTTC.